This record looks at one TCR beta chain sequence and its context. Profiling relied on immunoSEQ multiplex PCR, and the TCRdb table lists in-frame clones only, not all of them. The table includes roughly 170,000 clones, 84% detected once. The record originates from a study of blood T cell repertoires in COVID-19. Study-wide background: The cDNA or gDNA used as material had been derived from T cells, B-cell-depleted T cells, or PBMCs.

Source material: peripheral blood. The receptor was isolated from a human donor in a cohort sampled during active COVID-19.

The CDR3 region is CASSLAGARYEQYF. The CDR3 coding sequence is TGTGCCAGCAGCTTGGCAGGGGCCCGTTACGAGCAGTACTTC. The chain combines TRBV5-4 with TRBJ2-7; a possible D gene is TRBD1 (6 bases). The V end was cut by 0 bases, the J end by 4 bases, with 11 bases between. Per the germline V gene, CDR1 is SGHNT and CDR2 is YYREEE (reference sequence). The CDR3 has 14 amino acids.